This T cell receptor (beta chain) was retrieved from a study of blood T cells in healthy people across ages. In each sample, at least 6.5 million PBMCs were isolated. Trimming took 6 bases from V and 11 from J; bases not matched to a gene: 16. CDR3 length: 14 amino acids. Germline V gene data show CDR1 as DFQATT and CDR2 as SNEGSKA (reference sequence). Using a J-beta primer mix together with a sample-barcoded 5' primer, a second PCR was run for roughly 6 to 12 cycles. One entry per CDR3 protein results from TCRdb running MiXCR on the 5' RACE reads. The repertoire includes about 580,000 distinct CDR3 sequences, around half of them detected once, and just under 25% sits in the top ten.

This receptor was identified in an elderly man in good health. Sequenced input: blood. The chain has TRBV20-1 and TRBJ2-5, with TRBD2 matching 9 bases. The CDR3 loop reads CSAPAGLAYNEQYF. DNA of the CDR3: TGCAGTGCCCCCGCGGGACTAGCTTACAATGAGCAGTACTTC.